A selection of T cell receptor beta chains follows, all from one sample in a study of T cells after yellow fever vaccination. TCRdb re-called the 5' RACE reads with MiXCR, one entry per CDR3 protein. In the table there are under 550,000 distinct CDR3 sequences, roughly a fifth of which are singletons. The starting material was PBMCs, obtained around 3 weeks after the first yellow fever vaccination. Receptors were obtained from a young man who received the YFV17D yellow fever vaccine. Each CDR3 is given with its conserved first and last residue. Each record gives: clone size, V gene, D gene, J gene, CDR3 protein, CDR3 DNA. A D gene is named only where the DNA matches it firmly. Only part of the rows carry a size: once, few, many, or a class if the clone is expanded.

clone_size: .; v_call: TRBV20-1; d_call: .; j_call: TRBJ2-1; cdr3_aa: CSARAISYNEQFF; cdr3_nt: TGCAGTGCTAGGGCTATCTCCTACAATGAGCAGTTCTTC
clone_size: many; v_call: TRBV7-2; d_call: .; j_call: TRBJ1-2; cdr3_aa: CASSLQANRDGGYTF; cdr3_nt: TGTGCCAGCAGCTTACAGGCAAACCGGGACGGTGGCTACACCTTC
clone_size: few; v_call: TRBV5-1; d_call: .; j_call: TRBJ1-3; cdr3_aa: CASSTSFDSGNTIYF; cdr3_nt: TGCGCCAGCAGCACCAGTTTCGACTCTGGAAACACCATATATTTT
clone_size: .; v_call: TRBV5-5; d_call: .; j_call: TRBJ2-4; cdr3_aa: CASSLTGQGNIQYF; cdr3_nt: TGTGCCAGCAGCCTCACAGGCCAGGGGAACATTCAGTACTTC
clone_size: .; v_call: TRBV7-2; d_call: .; j_call: TRBJ2-1; cdr3_aa: CASSFASNEQFF; cdr3_nt: TGTGCCAGCAGCTTCGCCTCCAATGAGCAGTTCTTC
clone_size: few; v_call: TRBV7-3; d_call: TRBD1; j_call: TRBJ1-4; cdr3_aa: CASSANRGEKLFF; cdr3_nt: TGTGCCAGCAGCGCTAACAGGGGAGAAAAACTGTTTTTT
clone_size: .; v_call: TRBV6-1; d_call: TRBD1; j_call: TRBJ1-2; cdr3_aa: CASRLTGGIYGYTF; cdr3_nt: TGTGCCAGCAGGCTTACAGGGGGCATCTATGGCTACACCTTC
clone_size: many; v_call: TRBV7-9; d_call: .; j_call: TRBJ2-7; cdr3_aa: CASSLLPDSFEQYF; cdr3_nt: TGTGCCAGCAGCCTACTTCCTGACAGCTTCGAGCAGTACTTC
clone_size: few; v_call: TRBV27; d_call: TRBD1; j_call: TRBJ1-5; cdr3_aa: CASSPGQVNQPQHF; cdr3_nt: TGTGCCAGCTCTCCGGGACAGGTAAACCAGCCCCAGCATTTT
clone_size: .; v_call: TRBV11-1; d_call: .; j_call: TRBJ2-7; cdr3_aa: CASSGSRDPYEQYF; cdr3_nt: TGTGCCAGCAGCGGGAGCCGGGACCCCTACGAGCAGTACTTC
clone_size: .; v_call: TRBV7-9; d_call: .; j_call: TRBJ2-3; cdr3_aa: CASSLGGWATDTQYF; cdr3_nt: TGTGCCAGCAGCTTAGGCGGGTGGGCAACAGATACGCAGTATTTT
clone_size: few; v_call: TRBV5-1; d_call: .; j_call: TRBJ1-6; cdr3_aa: CASSSGGGFYNSPLHF; cdr3_nt: TGCGCCAGCAGCAGCGGGGGGGGGTTCTATAATTCACCCCTCCACTTT
clone_size: few; v_call: TRBV4-2; d_call: TRBD2; j_call: TRBJ2-5; cdr3_aa: CASSQDIATSKWETQYF; cdr3_nt: TGTGCCAGCAGCCAAGATATCGCGACTAGCAAATGGGAGACCCAGTACTTC
clone_size: .; v_call: TRBV7-6; d_call: .; j_call: TRBJ2-3; cdr3_aa: CASSSDRGFTDTQYF; cdr3_nt: TGTGCCAGCAGCTCAGATAGGGGATTCACAGATACGCAGTATTTT
clone_size: few; v_call: TRBV20-1; d_call: .; j_call: TRBJ1-4; cdr3_aa: CSARDSSGDEKLFF; cdr3_nt: TGCAGTGCTAGAGATTCCTCGGGGGATGAAAAACTGTTTTTT
clone_size: .; v_call: TRBV11-2; d_call: .; j_call: TRBJ2-3; cdr3_aa: CASSPGPTNTDTQYF; cdr3_nt: TGTGCCAGCAGCCCAGGTCCTACCAACACAGATACGCAGTATTTT
clone_size: few; v_call: TRBV5-1; d_call: .; j_call: TRBJ2-5; cdr3_aa: CASSPTGHQETQYF; cdr3_nt: TGCGCCAGCAGCCCCACGGGACACCAAGAGACCCAGTACTTC
clone_size: few; v_call: TRBV3-1; d_call: TRBD1; j_call: TRBJ2-1; cdr3_aa: CASSQEWTGGNNEQFF; cdr3_nt: TGTGCCAGCAGCCAAGAGTGGACAGGGGGTAACAATGAGCAGTTCTTC
clone_size: few; v_call: TRBV2; d_call: TRBD1; j_call: TRBJ1-4; cdr3_aa: CASSPQGREKLFF; cdr3_nt: TGTGCCAGCAGCCCACAGGGGCGGGAAAAACTGTTTTTT
clone_size: .; v_call: TRBV7-3; d_call: .; j_call: TRBJ1-6; cdr3_aa: CASSLLAGGDSPLHF; cdr3_nt: TGTGCCAGCAGCTTACTCGCCGGGGGCGATTCACCCCTCCACTTT
clone_size: .; v_call: TRBV12-5; d_call: .; j_call: TRBJ1-5; cdr3_aa: CASGDLRGWGNQPQHF; cdr3_nt: TGTGCTAGTGGAGACCTGAGGGGCTGGGGCAATCAGCCCCAGCATTTT
clone_size: .; v_call: TRBV9; d_call: .; j_call: TRBJ2-5; cdr3_aa: CASSEGAFGETQYF; cdr3_nt: TGTGCCAGCAGCGAAGGGGCCTTTGGGGAGACCCAGTACTTC
clone_size: .; v_call: TRBV10-3; d_call: .; j_call: TRBJ1-2; cdr3_aa: CAIGQNYGYTF; cdr3_nt: TGTGCCATAGGACAGAACTATGGCTACACCTTC
clone_size: .; v_call: TRBV5-4; d_call: .; j_call: TRBJ1-6; cdr3_aa: CASSVDWNNSPLHF; cdr3_nt: TGTGCCAGCAGCGTGGACTGGAACAATTCACCCCTCCACTTT
clone_size: few; v_call: TRBV3-1; d_call: .; j_call: TRBJ1-1; cdr3_aa: CASSTGLGVAFF; cdr3_nt: TGTGCCAGCAGCACAGGGTTGGGGGTGGCTTTCTTT
clone_size: few; v_call: TRBV10-2; d_call: TRBD1; j_call: TRBJ2-7; cdr3_aa: CASSNGWTGRDEQYF; cdr3_nt: TGCGCCAGCAGTAACGGATGGACAGGCCGAGACGAGCAGTACTTC